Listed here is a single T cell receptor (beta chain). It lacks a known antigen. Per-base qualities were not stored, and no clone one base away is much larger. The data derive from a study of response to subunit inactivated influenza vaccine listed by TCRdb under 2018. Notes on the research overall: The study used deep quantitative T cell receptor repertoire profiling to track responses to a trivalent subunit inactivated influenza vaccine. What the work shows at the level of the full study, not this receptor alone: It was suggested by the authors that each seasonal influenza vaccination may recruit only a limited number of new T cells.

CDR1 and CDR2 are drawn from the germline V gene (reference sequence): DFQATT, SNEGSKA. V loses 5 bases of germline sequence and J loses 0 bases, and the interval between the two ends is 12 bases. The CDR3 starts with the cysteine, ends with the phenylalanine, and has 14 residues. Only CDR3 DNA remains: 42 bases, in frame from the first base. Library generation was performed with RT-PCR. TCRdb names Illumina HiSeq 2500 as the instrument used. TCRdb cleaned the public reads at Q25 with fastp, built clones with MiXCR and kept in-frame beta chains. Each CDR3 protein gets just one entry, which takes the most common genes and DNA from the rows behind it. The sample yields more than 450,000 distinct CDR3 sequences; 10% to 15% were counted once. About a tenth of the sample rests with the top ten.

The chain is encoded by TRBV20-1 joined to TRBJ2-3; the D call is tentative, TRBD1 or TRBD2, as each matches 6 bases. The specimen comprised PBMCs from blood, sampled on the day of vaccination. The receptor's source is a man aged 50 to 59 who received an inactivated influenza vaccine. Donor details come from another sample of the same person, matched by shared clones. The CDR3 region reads CSASEGGSTDTQYF. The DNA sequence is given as TGCAGTGCTTCCGAGGGGGGTAGCACAGATACGCAGTATTTT.